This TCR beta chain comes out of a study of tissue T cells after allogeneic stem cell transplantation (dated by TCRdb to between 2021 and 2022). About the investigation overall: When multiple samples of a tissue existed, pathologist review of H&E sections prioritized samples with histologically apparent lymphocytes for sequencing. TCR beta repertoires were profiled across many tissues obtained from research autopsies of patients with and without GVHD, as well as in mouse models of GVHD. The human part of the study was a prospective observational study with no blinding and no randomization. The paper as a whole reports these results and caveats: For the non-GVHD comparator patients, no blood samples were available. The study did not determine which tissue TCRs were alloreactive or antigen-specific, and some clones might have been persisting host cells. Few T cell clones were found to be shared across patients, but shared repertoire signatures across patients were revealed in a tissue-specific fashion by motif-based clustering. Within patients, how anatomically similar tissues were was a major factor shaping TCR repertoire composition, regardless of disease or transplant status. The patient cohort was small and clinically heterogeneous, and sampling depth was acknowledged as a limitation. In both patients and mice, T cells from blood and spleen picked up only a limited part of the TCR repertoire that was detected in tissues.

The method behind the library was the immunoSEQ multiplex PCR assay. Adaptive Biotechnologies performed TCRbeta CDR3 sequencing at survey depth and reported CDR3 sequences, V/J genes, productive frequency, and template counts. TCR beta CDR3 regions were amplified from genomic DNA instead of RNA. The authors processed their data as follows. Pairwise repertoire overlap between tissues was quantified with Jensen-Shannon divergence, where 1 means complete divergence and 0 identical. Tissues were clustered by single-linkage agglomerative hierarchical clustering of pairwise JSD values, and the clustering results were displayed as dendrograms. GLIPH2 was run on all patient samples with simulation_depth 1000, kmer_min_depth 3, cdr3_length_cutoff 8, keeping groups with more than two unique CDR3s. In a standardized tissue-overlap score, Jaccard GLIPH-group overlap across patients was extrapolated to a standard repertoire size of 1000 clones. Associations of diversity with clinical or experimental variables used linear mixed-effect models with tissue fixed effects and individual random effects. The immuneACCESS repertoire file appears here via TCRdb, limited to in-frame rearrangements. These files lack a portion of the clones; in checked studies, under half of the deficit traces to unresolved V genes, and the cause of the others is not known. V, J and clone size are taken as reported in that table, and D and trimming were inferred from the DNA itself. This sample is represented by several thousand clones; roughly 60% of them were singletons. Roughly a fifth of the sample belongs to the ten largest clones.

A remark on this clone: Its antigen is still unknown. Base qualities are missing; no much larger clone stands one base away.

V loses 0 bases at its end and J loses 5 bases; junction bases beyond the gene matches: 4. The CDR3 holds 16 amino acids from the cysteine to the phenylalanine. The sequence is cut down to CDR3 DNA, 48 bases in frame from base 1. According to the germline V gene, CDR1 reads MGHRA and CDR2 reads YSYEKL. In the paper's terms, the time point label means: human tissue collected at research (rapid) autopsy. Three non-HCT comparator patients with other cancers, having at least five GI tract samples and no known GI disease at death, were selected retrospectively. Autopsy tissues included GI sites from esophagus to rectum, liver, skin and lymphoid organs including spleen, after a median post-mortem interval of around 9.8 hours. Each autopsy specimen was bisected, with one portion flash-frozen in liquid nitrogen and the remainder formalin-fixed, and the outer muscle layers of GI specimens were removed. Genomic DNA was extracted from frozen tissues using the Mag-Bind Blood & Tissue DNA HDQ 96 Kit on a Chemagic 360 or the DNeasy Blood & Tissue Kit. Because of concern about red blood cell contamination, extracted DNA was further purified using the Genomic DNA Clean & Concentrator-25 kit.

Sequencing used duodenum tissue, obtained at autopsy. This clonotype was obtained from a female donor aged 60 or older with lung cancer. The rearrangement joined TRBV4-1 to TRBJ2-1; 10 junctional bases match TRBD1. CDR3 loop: CASSQESGTGDNEQFF. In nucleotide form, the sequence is TGCGCCAGCAGCCAAGAATCGGGGACAGGGGACAATGAGCAGTTCTTC.